Here is one TCR beta chain with its context. Its antigen is not identified. The source of the sample is a study of OX40 agonist ivuxolimab in advanced cancers. Study information: People who had prior anti-PD-1, anti-PD-L1 or anti-CTLA-4 therapy could take part, and about 37% had some.

Exclusion of a patient followed from autoimmune disease history or systemic immunosuppression. The junction had 4 bases not matched to a gene; V was cut back by 0 bases and J by 4 bases. The CDR3 consists of 16 residues. Germline values: CDR1 SGHNT, CDR2 YYREEE (reference sequence). General study results and limits: Among the least clonally expanded were partial responders at 0.1-3.0 mg/kg.

The method was immunoSEQ multiplex PCR; TCRdb's version includes in-frame clones alone and lacks a portion of them. The sample consists of around 100,000 clones, 89% of them appearing once. This sequence joins TRBV5-4 and TRBJ2-5; 12 nucleotides line up with TRBD2. The TCR sequence derives from an adult with an advanced solid tumor such as melanoma, head and neck, liver or kidney cancer. The source material was CD4+ or CD8+ T cells sorted from blood, sampled in a trial of the OX40 agonist ivuxolimab. In nucleotides, the CDR3 is TGTGCCAGCAGCTTGGGACTAGCGGGAGTTTTAGAGACCCAGTACTTC. This translates into CASSLGLAGVLETQYF. The whole variable domain, remainder taken from reference TRBV5-4 and TRBJ2-5, is ETGVTQSPTHLIKTRGQQVTLRCSSQSGHNTVSWYQQALGQGPQFIFQYYREEENGRGNFPPRFSGLQFPNYSSELNVNALELDDSALYLCASSLGLAGVLETQYFGPGTRLLVL.